Listed below are T cell receptor beta chains from one sample, sequenced in a study of OX40 agonist ivuxolimab in advanced cancers. Measured with immunoSEQ multiplex PCR; TCRdb has only the in-frame clones, and not every one. The data show under 85,000 clones, 93% seen once. The sequencing used CD4+ or CD8+ T cells sorted from blood, collected in a trial of the OX40 agonist ivuxolimab. These receptors were taken from an adult with an advanced solid tumor such as melanoma, head and neck, liver or kidney cancer. Both conserved end residues are part of each CDR3. D genes are given only for firm matches. Clone size is not always given. Where it is, it says once, few, many or a class for expanded clones.

length	size	D	V	J	CDR3	DNA
19	.	TRBD1	TRBV29-1	TRBJ2-3	CSVVGWGQGRQASTDTQYF	TGCAGCGTTGTCGGGTGGGGACAGGGGCGCCAAGCAAGCACAGATACGCAGTATTTT
16	.	.	TRBV10-1	TRBJ1-3	CASSVGRINSGNTIYF	TGCGCCAGCAGTGTCGGCAGGATTAACTCTGGAAACACCATATATTTT
15	.	.	TRBV4-3	TRBJ2-2	CASSSGTSNTGELFF	TGCGCCAGCAGCTCCGGGACATCGAACACCGGGGAGCTGTTTTTT
12	.	.	TRBV5-1	TRBJ1-1	CASSPGGREAFF	TGCGCCAGCAGCCCCGGGGGGCGTGAAGCTTTCTTT
15	.	.	TRBV5-6	TRBJ1-3	CASSLAVFVGNTIYF	TGTGCCAGCAGCTTGGCCGTATTCGTTGGAAACACCATATATTTT
13	once	.	TRBV7-2	TRBJ2-1	CASSFGTFNEQFF	TGTGCCAGCAGCTTCGGGACTTTCAATGAGCAGTTCTTC
12	.	.	TRBV27	TRBJ1-1	CASSLVGTEAFF	TGTGCCAGCAGTTTAGTCGGCACTGAAGCTTTCTTT
13	.	.	TRBV29-1	TRBJ2-7	CSVVGGVVGEQYF	TGCAGCGTTGTGGGGGGCGTCGTGGGCGAGCAGTACTTC
17	.	.	TRBV7-2	TRBJ1-6	CASSSTGTRYYNSPLHF	TGTGCCAGCAGCTCTACAGGCACCCGGTACTATAATTCACCCCTCCACTTT
15	.	TRBD2	TRBV27	TRBJ2-7	CASSSGLAGTYEQYF	TGTGCCAGCAGTTCGGGACTAGCGGGAACCTACGAGCAGTACTTC
15	.	.	TRBV19	TRBJ2-3	CASTSDSISTDTQYF	TGTGCCAGTACTTCAGACAGCATAAGCACAGATACGCAGTATTTT
15	once	.	TRBV9	TRBJ1-4	CASSVAGATNEKLFF	TGTGCCAGCAGCGTAGCGGGAGCAACTAATGAAAAACTGTTTTTT
15	few	.	TRBV14	TRBJ2-1	CASSQGRRPPNEQFF	TGTGCCAGCAGCCAAGGACGGAGACCCCCCAATGAGCAGTTCTTC
16	.	.	TRBV11-2	TRBJ2-5	CASSHRALGDEETQYF	TGTGCCAGCAGCCACCGTGCTCTGGGCGATGAAGAGACCCAGTACTTC
12	.	.	TRBV5-4	TRBJ2-7	CASSLRDYEQYF	TGTGCCAGCAGCCTCCGGGATTACGAGCAGTACTTC
13	.	.	TRBV6-5	TRBJ1-1	CASSYSRGTEAFF	TGTGCCAGCAGTTACTCGCGGGGCACTGAAGCTTTCTTT
12	.	.	TRBV15	TRBJ1-5	CATSRENQPQHF	TGTGCCACCAGCAGAGAAAATCAGCCCCAGCATTTT
17	.	.	TRBV9	TRBJ2-3	CASSVEASVMGTDTQYF	TGTGCCAGCAGCGTAGAGGCTAGCGTCATGGGCACAGATACGCAGTATTTT
14	once	.	TRBV5-6	TRBJ1-1	CASSERGVLSEAFF	TGTGCCAGCAGTGAACGGGGGGTCCTGTCTGAAGCTTTCTTT
15	.	TRBD1	TRBV5-5	TRBJ1-2	CASSLPGTGSYGYTF	TGTGCCAGCAGCTTACCCGGGACAGGGAGCTATGGCTACACCTTC
14	.	.	TRBV29-1	TRBJ1-2	CSVPDGGPNYGYTF	TGCAGCGTTCCGGACGGAGGACCTAACTATGGCTACACCTTC
14	.	.	TRBV19	TRBJ1-5	CASSIDRGGQPQHF	TGTGCCAGTAGTATAGATAGGGGAGGTCAGCCCCAGCATTTT
14	once	.	TRBV11-3	TRBJ2-2	CASSDWGDTGELFF	TGTGCCAGCAGCGACTGGGGGGACACCGGGGAGCTGTTTTTT
13	.	.	TRBV30	TRBJ2-2	CAWSEGVAGELFF	TGTGCCTGGAGTGAAGGGGTTGCCGGGGAGCTGTTTTTT
13	.	.	TRBV7-3	TRBJ2-1	CASSLGGGNEQFF	TGTGCCAGCAGCTTAGGAGGGGGCAATGAGCAGTTCTTC
18	.	TRBD2	TRBV27	TRBJ2-1	CASTRLAGRGARTNEQFF	TGTGCCAGTACACGACTAGCGGGACGCGGGGCTCGAACTAATGAGCAGTTCTTC
16	few	.	TRBV19	TRBJ2-2	CASSLWTRKNTGELFF	TGTGCCAGTAGTCTCTGGACTCGGAAGAACACCGGGGAGCTGTTTTTT
11	.	.	TRBV20-1	TRBJ2-1	CSAMEYNEQFF	TGCAGTGCTATGGAATACAATGAGCAGTTCTTC
14	.	.	TRBV6-6	TRBJ2-7	CASSQTGTNYEQYF	TGTGCCAGCAGCCAGACAGGGACTAACTACGAGCAGTACTTC
16	.	.	TRBV5-8	TRBJ1-4	CASSSILPGPWEKLFF	TGTGCCAGCAGTTCCATTTTACCGGGCCCTTGGGAAAAACTGTTTTTT
15	.	.	TRBV7-2	TRBJ1-3	CASSLNSWVGDTIYF	TGTGCCAGCAGCTTAAATTCGTGGGTAGGAGACACCATATATTTT
11	.	.	TRBV11-2	TRBJ2-5	CASSLAETQYF	TGTGCCAGCAGCTTAGCTGAGACCCAGTACTTC
15	.	TRBD1	TRBV2	TRBJ1-2	CASSEEGQLNYGYTF	TGTGCCAGCAGTGAAGAGGGACAGCTTAACTATGGCTACACCTTC
15	.	.	TRBV2	TRBJ2-1	CASRVDYSSYNEQFF	TGTGCCAGCAGGGTGGACTATAGCTCCTACAATGAGCAGTTCTTC
15	.	.	TRBV7-6	TRBJ2-1	CASSLSRLASNEQFF	TGTGCCAGCAGCTTAAGTCGGCTAGCTTCCAATGAGCAGTTCTTC
13	.	.	TRBV5-6	TRBJ2-5	CASRVGGRETQYF	TGTGCCAGCAGGGTGGGGGGGCGAGAGACCCAGTACTTC
13	.	.	TRBV27	TRBJ1-1	CASSAPRGAEAFF	TGTGCCAGCAGTGCCCCCCGGGGTGCTGAAGCTTTCTTT